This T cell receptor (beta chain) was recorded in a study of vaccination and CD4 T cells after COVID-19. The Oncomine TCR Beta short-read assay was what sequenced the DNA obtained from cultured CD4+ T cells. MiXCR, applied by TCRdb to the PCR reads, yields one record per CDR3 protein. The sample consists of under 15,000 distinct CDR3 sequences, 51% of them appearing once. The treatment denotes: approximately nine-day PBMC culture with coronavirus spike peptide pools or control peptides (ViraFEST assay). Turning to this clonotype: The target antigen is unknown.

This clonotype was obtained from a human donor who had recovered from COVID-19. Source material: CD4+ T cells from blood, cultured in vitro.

Written as DNA, the CDR3 is TGTGCCAGCTCACCCGGGGTGGACAAAAACATTCAGTACTTC. Translated: CASSPGVDKNIQYF. This chain uses TRBV18 with TRBJ2-4, with D perhaps matching TRBD2 (5 bases). Trimming took 3 bases from V and 3 from J, leaving 9 bases between them. The V gene's germline CDR1 is KGHSH and CDR2 LQKENI. The CDR3 spans 14 residues.